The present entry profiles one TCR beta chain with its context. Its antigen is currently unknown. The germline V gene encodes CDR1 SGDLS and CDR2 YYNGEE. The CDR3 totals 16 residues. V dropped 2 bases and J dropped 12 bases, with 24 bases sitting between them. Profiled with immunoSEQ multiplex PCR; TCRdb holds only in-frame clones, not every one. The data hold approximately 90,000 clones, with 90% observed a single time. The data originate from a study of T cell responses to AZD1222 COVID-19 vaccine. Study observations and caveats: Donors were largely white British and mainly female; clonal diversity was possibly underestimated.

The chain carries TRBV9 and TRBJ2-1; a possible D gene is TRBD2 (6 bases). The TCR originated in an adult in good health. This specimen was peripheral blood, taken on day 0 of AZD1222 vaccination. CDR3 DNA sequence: TGTGCCAGCAGCGTGGGGGGATCGACGGCTGGGGCAGGGCAGTTCTTC. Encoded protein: CASSVGGSTAGAGQFF.